This T cell receptor (beta chain) was retrieved from a study of breast tumors, draining lymph nodes, adjacent tissues. Germline CDR1 reads SGHAT; CDR2 reads FQNNGV. The CDR3 has 13 residues. MiXCR, run by TCRdb on the multiplex PCR reads, gives a single entry per CDR3 protein. This sample carries around 230,000 distinct CDR3 sequences, less than 40% of them seen once, and the ten largest clones take approximately 3.3%. Of note for this clonotype: The antigen remains undetermined. A much larger clonotype is one base distant, so this may be a read error.

Whole-study findings and limits: Tumor TCR diversity was below lymph nodes but above nontumor tissue.

Axillary draining lymph nodes of breast cancer patients supplied the node samples. The specimen sequenced was axillary lymph node tissue. This sequence joins TRBV11-2 and TRBJ2-1, with D possibly being TRBD1 (6 bases). This TCR came from a female donor with breast cancer. Some clones in this sample may be carry-over from other donors' samples. The CDR3 nucleotides are TGCGCCAGCAGCCAAGATTCGAGTTCAGGGGAGTTCTTC. This sequence encodes CASSQDSSSGEFF.